This section outlines one TCR beta chain sequence together with its context. The sample belongs to a study of blood T cell repertoires in COVID-19. Study-wide background: T cells, B-cell-depleted T cells, or PBMCs provided the cDNA or gDNA that served as material.

Clones were sequenced by immunoSEQ multiplex PCR, and TCRdb holds only the in-frame ones, with some missing. The sample comprises about 330,000 clones, about 83% of which are singletons, and around 1.2% rests with the top ten. Germline-derived CDR1 and CDR2 are MRHNA and SNTAGT. The ends were cut back, 0 bases at V and 3 bases at J, with 5 bases in the middle. This CDR3 is 14 amino acids long. The receptor comes from a woman between 45 and 65 years old with acute or convalescent COVID-19. The sequenced material came from peripheral blood. The rearrangement links TRBV6-4 to TRBJ2-2; D call uncertain. The CDR3 DNA reads as TGTGCCAGCAGTGACTCTACAGACACCGGGGAGCTGTTTTTT. Amino acids: CASSDSTDTGELFF.